Listed below are T cell receptor beta chains from one sample, sequenced in a study of blood T cell repertoires in COVID-19. Using immunoSEQ multiplex PCR, the repertoire was profiled, and TCRdb retains in-frame clones only, with some absent. The sample includes about 210,000 clones, about 76% of them seen just once. Sequenced sample: PBMCs or T cells enriched from blood (not recorded which). The source of these receptors is a woman aged 50 to 65 with acute COVID-19. The CDR3 runs from the conserved cysteine through the conserved F or W. The order of the fields is V gene, D gene, clone size, J gene, CDR3 protein. The D gene is left open where the match is weak. Some rows mark clone size as missing; the rest say once, few, many or name a class of expanded clone.

V: TRBV2
D: .
size: .
J: TRBJ2-5
CDR3: CASKDSGETQYF

V: TRBV18
D: .
size: .
J: TRBJ2-2
CDR3: CASSPRETRTGELFF

V: TRBV19
D: TRBD1
size: .
J: TRBJ1-6
CDR3: CASRTGGLHYNSPLHF

V: TRBV2
D: TRBD2
size: .
J: TRBJ2-3
CDR3: CASRHETSKTDTQYF

V: TRBV9
D: TRBD2
size: .
J: TRBJ2-2
CDR3: CASSVSGASTGELFF

V: TRBV18
D: TRBD1
size: .
J: TRBJ1-1
CDR3: CASSRDGQGGTEAFF

V: TRBV18
D: .
size: .
J: TRBJ2-3
CDR3: CAAGMGVTDTQYF

V: TRBV5-1
D: TRBD2
size: .
J: TRBJ2-7
CDR3: CASSLDSGGVPYEQYF

V: TRBV23-1
D: TRBD1
size: .
J: TRBJ1-4
CDR3: CASSQDRVKDEKLFF

V: TRBV10-3
D: .
size: .
J: TRBJ1-1
CDR3: CAISETEGVGTEAFF

V: TRBV3-1/TRBV3-2
D: TRBD1
size: .
J: TRBJ1-2
CDR3: CASRPLGTGGNNYGYTF

V: TRBV14
D: .
size: few
J: TRBJ1-3
CDR3: CASSAGVLSGNTIYF

V: TRBV2
D: TRBD1
size: .
J: TRBJ2-5
CDR3: CASSEAGQGQQETQYF

V: TRBV7-2
D: TRBD1
size: .
J: TRBJ2-1
CDR3: CASSLLGQGLYNEQFF

V: TRBV7-8
D: .
size: .
J: TRBJ1-4
CDR3: CASTNGQLNEKLFF

V: TRBV4-3
D: .
size: .
J: TRBJ1-2
CDR3: CASSQGAGVVPGGYTF

V: TRBV7-3
D: TRBD2
size: .
J: TRBJ2-1
CDR3: CASSLTRLAVGYNEQFF

V: TRBV4-1
D: .
size: .
J: TRBJ1-2
CDR3: CASSQTQGFGNYGYTF

V: TRBV11-2
D: .
size: .
J: TRBJ1-2
CDR3: CASSLNAGDNLGGYTF

V: TRBV12-3/TRBV12-4
D: TRBD2
size: .
J: TRBJ2-7
CDR3: CASSGGGAYEQYF

V: TRBV19
D: .
size: .
J: TRBJ2-7
CDR3: CASSDEHRLNYEQYF

V: TRBV18
D: .
size: once
J: TRBJ2-2
CDR3: CASSLERTKINTGELFF

V: TRBV29-1
D: .
size: .
J: TRBJ2-7
CDR3: CSVWTGAFYEQYF

V: TRBV27
D: .
size: .
J: TRBJ2-1
CDR3: CASSLSTRSSYNEQFF

V: TRBV7-2
D: .
size: .
J: TRBJ2-7
CDR3: CASSLESRAYGNEQYF

V: TRBV12-5
D: .
size: .
J: TRBJ2-1
CDR3: CASGLYSYNEQFF

V: TRBV9
D: .
size: .
J: TRBJ1-2
CDR3: CASSASGVSIYGYTF

V: TRBV19
D: TRBD1
size: once
J: TRBJ1-5
CDR3: CASSLGQTTQTPQHF

V: TRBV11-3
D: .
size: .
J: TRBJ2-7
CDR3: CASSPGGEQYF

V: TRBV12-3/TRBV12-4
D: .
size: .
J: TRBJ2-5
CDR3: CASSTTGPETQYF

V: TRBV6-2/TRBV6-3
D: .
size: once
J: TRBJ1-5
CDR3: CASSKDWLQPQHF

V: TRBV5-6
D: .
size: .
J: TRBJ2-7
CDR3: CASSEPGLGAYEQYF

V: TRBV7-3
D: TRBD2
size: .
J: TRBJ2-1
CDR3: CASSSAGTTYNEQFF

V: TRBV5-5
D: .
size: .
J: TRBJ1-1
CDR3: CASSLQGRTEAFF

V: TRBV29-1
D: .
size: .
J: TRBJ1-2
CDR3: CSVERGARGYTF

V: TRBV18
D: .
size: .
J: TRBJ2-1
CDR3: CASSVTGTYNEQFF

V: TRBV30
D: .
size: .
J: TRBJ1-6
CDR3: CAFRAGRDSPLHF

V: TRBV7-6
D: TRBD1
size: .
J: TRBJ2-3
CDR3: CASSLGTGYNTDTQYF

V: TRBV7-2
D: .
size: .
J: TRBJ1-1
CDR3: CASSSQSSGVGTEAFF

V: TRBV21-1
D: .
size: .
J: TRBJ1-2
CDR3: CASNPPGGARGYTF

V: TRBV19
D: TRBD2
size: .
J: TRBJ2-1
CDR3: CASRKLAGAYNEQFF

V: TRBV4-1
D: .
size: .
J: TRBJ1-2
CDR3: CASSQDPVNYGYTF

V: TRBV15
D: TRBD1
size: .
J: TRBJ1-4
CDR3: CATGRGQGNEKLFF

V: TRBV27
D: .
size: once
J: TRBJ1-1
CDR3: CASRWAVRRGAFF

V: TRBV28
D: TRBD2
size: once
J: TRBJ2-1
CDR3: CASSQGTRRTNEQFF

V: TRBV25-1
D: TRBD2
size: .
J: TRBJ2-1
CDR3: CASSETGGFNEQFF

V: TRBV24-1
D: TRBD1
size: .
J: TRBJ2-1
CDR3: CATSDAGTGKGYNEQFF

V: TRBV19
D: .
size: .
J: TRBJ2-7
CDR3: CASSTGGSLGEQYF

V: TRBV4-2
D: TRBD2
size: .
J: TRBJ2-5
CDR3: CASSQDLLEIAGGPQETQYF

V: TRBV7-2
D: .
size: .
J: TRBJ2-7
CDR3: CASGTTPGAYEQYF

V: TRBV28
D: .
size: .
J: TRBJ1-5
CDR3: CASSFQGFQPQHF

V: TRBV7-2
D: TRBD1
size: .
J: TRBJ1-1
CDR3: CASSLGFQGAGATEAFF

V: TRBV5-1
D: .
size: .
J: TRBJ2-7
CDR3: CASSPFSGAGGEQYF

V: TRBV11-1
D: TRBD1
size: .
J: TRBJ1-2
CDR3: CASSPDRGINYGYTF